These T cell receptor beta chains were read from a single sample in a study of cytomegalovirus exposure and HLA in healthy donors. The protocol was immunoSEQ multiplex PCR, while the TCRdb copy is restricted to in-frame clones and leaves out a portion. The sample has around 170,000 clones, around three quarters seen once. The sequencing input was PBMCs. The receptors originated from a woman younger than 45 in good health and CMV-seropositive. CDR3s include the opening cysteine and the closing phenylalanine or tryptophan. D genes are given only for firm matches. Not all rows give a size; the values are once, few, many and, for expanded clones, a class.

TRBV27	few	TRBD2	TRBJ2-7	TGTGCCAGCAGTTTATTAGCGGGTCTGAGCTCCTACGAGCAGTACTTC	CASSLLAGLSSYEQYF
TRBV7-7	NA	TRBD1	TRBJ2-5	TGTGCCAGCAGCTTGCAGGGGGCATCAGAGACCCAGTACTTC	CASSLQGASETQYF
TRBV28	NA	NA	TRBJ1-5	TGTGCCAGCAAGGAGGGCAATCAGCCCCAGCATTTT	CASKEGNQPQHF
TRBV2	NA	NA	TRBJ2-5	TGTGCCAGCAGTAAAACCACTAGCAGAGAGACCCAGTACTTC	CASSKTTSRETQYF
TRBV5-5	NA	TRBD2	TRBJ2-7	TGTGCCAGCAGCTTCCACGGGGGGGGCTACGAGCAGTACTTC	CASSFHGGGYEQYF
TRBV28	few	TRBD1	TRBJ1-6	TGTGCCAGCAGTTTAGATGGGACAGGCTCACCCCTCCACTTT	CASSLDGTGSPLHF
TRBV15	NA	NA	TRBJ1-2	TGTGCCACCAGCTCCTGGGAGGGAACTAACTATGGCTACACCTTC	CATSSWEGTNYGYTF
TRBV19	NA	TRBD2	TRBJ2-1	TGTGCCAGTAGTGGGCTAGCGGGGGGTTACAATGAGCAGTTCTTC	CASSGLAGGYNEQFF
TRBV5-6	NA	NA	TRBJ2-2	TGTGCCAGCTCGGAGCAGCCCGGGGAGCTGTTTTTT	CASSEQPGELFF
TRBV11-2	few	NA	TRBJ1-1	TGTGCCAGCAGCTTGGGCCGGTACACTGAAGCTTTCTTT	CASSLGRYTEAFF
TRBV14	few	NA	TRBJ2-3	TGTGCCAGCAGCCAAGATGCGAGGGCAGATACGCAGTATTTT	CASSQDARADTQYF
TRBV5-6	NA	NA	TRBJ1-4	TGTGCCAGCAGCTACGACGGAGTTGGGGAAAAACTGTTTTTT	CASSYDGVGEKLFF
TRBV6-4	NA	TRBD1	TRBJ2-2	TGTGCCAGCAGTGACACCGACAGGGCTAACACCGGGGAGCTGTTTTTT	CASSDTDRANTGELFF
TRBV30	NA	NA	TRBJ1-2	TGTGCCTGGACCGTCGGGGGGGGCTACACCTTC	CAWTVGGGYTF
TRBV5-4	NA	NA	TRBJ2-5	TGTGCCAGCAGCTTGGACGGGGGGCGTCAGGAGACCCAGTACTTC	CASSLDGGRQETQYF
TRBV5-6	once	TRBD1	TRBJ2-7	TGTGCCAGCAGCCCGGCGGACAGGGGGAGCGAGCAGTACTTC	CASSPADRGSEQYF
TRBV7-2	NA	NA	TRBJ2-3	TGTGCCAGCAGCAACCGGCGACGGGGCACAGATACGCAGTATTTT	CASSNRRRGTDTQYF
TRBV6-1	NA	NA	TRBJ2-1	TGTGCCAGCAGGTCTTGGCGGGACGTTCGTGGGCAGTTCTTC	CASRSWRDVRGQFF
TRBV28	NA	TRBD2	TRBJ2-7	TGTGCCAGCAGTTCGATCGGGGGAAGCGGGGGGGCCGCGCAGTACTTC	CASSSIGGSGGAAQYF
TRBV28	NA	NA	TRBJ1-5	TGTGCCAGCAGGATCACCGGGGGTCAGCCCCAGCATTTT	CASRITGGQPQHF